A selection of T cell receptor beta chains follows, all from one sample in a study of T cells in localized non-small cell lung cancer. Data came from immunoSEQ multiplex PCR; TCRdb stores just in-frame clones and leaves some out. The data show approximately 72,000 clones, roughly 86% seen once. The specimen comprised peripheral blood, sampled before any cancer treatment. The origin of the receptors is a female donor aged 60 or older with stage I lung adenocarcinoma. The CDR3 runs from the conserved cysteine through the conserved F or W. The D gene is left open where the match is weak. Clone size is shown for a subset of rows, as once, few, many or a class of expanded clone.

CASSRDATRSTDTQYF | TGTGCCAGCAGCCGGGATGCCACACGAAGCACAGATACGCAGTATTTT | TRBJ2-3 | . | TRBV5-5 | .
CASGLIAGVEQYF | TGTGCTAGTGGTTTAATAGCGGGAGTCGAGCAGTACTTC | TRBJ2-7 | TRBD2 | TRBV12-5 | .
CASSPAASGANVLTF | TGCGCCAGCAGCCCAGCAGCGTCTGGGGCCAACGTCCTGACTTTC | TRBJ2-6 | . | TRBV5-1 | .
CASSYASGENYGYTF | TGTGCCAGCAGTTACGCGTCAGGCGAAAACTATGGCTACACCTTC | TRBJ1-2 | . | TRBV6-6 | .
CASSYGRGRWEFF | TGTGCCAGCAGTTACGGGAGGGGGCGATGGGAGTTCTTC | TRBJ2-1 | . | TRBV6-5 | .
CASSPGTHNTEAFF | TGTGCCAGCTCACCAGGAACACACAACACTGAAGCTTTCTTT | TRBJ1-1 | . | TRBV18 | .
CASISAGTSGGLWYEQFF | TGTGCCAGCATCTCGGCGGGGACTAGCGGGGGCCTGTGGTATGAGCAGTTCTTC | TRBJ2-1 | TRBD2 | TRBV28 | .
CASESMNTEAFF | TGCGCCAGCGAGTCTATGAACACTGAAGCTTTCTTT | TRBJ1-1 | . | TRBV10-2 | .
CASSMNTPGGYTF | TGTGCCAGTAGTATGAATACCCCGGGAGGCTACACCTTC | TRBJ1-2 | . | TRBV19 | few
CASSVGSGSGEQFF | TGTGCCAGCAGCGTAGGGAGCGGGAGTGGTGAGCAGTTCTTC | TRBJ2-1 | TRBD2 | TRBV9 | .
CASSPRSNYEQFF | TGTGCCAGCAGTCCCCGCTCAAACTATGAGCAGTTCTTC | TRBJ2-1 | . | TRBV6-6 | .
CATARDVAETQYF | TGTGCCACGGCTCGGGACGTTGCGGAGACCCAGTACTTC | TRBJ2-5 | . | TRBV18 | few
CASSLSTSGTGRSPLHF | TGTGCCAGCAGTTTAAGCACCTCCGGGACAGGGAGATCACCCCTCCACTTT | TRBJ1-6 | TRBD1 | TRBV6-7 | .
CASGRAGGTETQYF | TGTGCCAGCGGACGAGCGGGGGGGACAGAGACCCAGTACTTC | TRBJ2-5 | TRBD2 | TRBV5-4 | .
CASSTRQKPPYEQYF | TGTGCCAGCAGTACCCGACAAAAACCCCCCTACGAGCAGTACTTC | TRBJ2-7 | . | TRBV27 | .
CASREAGGTGFGYTF | TGTGCCAGCCGCGAAGCAGGCGGGACAGGGTTTGGCTACACCTTC | TRBJ1-2 | TRBD1 | TRBV18 | .
CASSPRTSGSMASYNEQFF | TGTGCCAGCAGCCCAAGGACTAGCGGGAGTATGGCATCCTACAATGAGCAGTTCTTC | TRBJ2-1 | TRBD2 | TRBV6-4 | .
CASSRGETQYF | TGTGCCAGCAGCCGAGGGGAGACCCAGTACTTC | TRBJ2-5 | . | TRBV9 | .
CASSRRQGATEAFF | TGTGCCAGCAGCCGTCGACAGGGGGCCACTGAAGCTTTCTTT | TRBJ1-1 | . | TRBV21-1 | .
CASSPLKGAKTSSGNTIYF | TGTGCCAGCAGCCCCCTGAAGGGGGCGAAGACTTCCTCTGGAAACACCATATATTTT | TRBJ1-3 | TRBD1 | TRBV7-9 | .
CASSSGGVFSGNQPQHF | TGTGCCAGCAGCTCCGGGGGGGTTTTCAGTGGCAATCAGCCCCAGCATTTT | TRBJ1-5 | . | TRBV5-8 | .
CASSLQGINGYTF | TGTGCCAGCAGCTTACAGGGGATCAATGGCTACACCTTC | TRBJ1-2 | TRBD1 | TRBV5-6 | .
CASSASLYEQYF | TGTGCCAGCAGTGCCTCTCTCTACGAGCAGTACTTC | TRBJ2-7 | . | TRBV6-1 | many
CASGLGEGQVYNEQFF | TGTGCTAGTGGTTTGGGAGAGGGACAGGTCTACAATGAGCAGTTCTTC | TRBJ2-1 | TRBD1 | TRBV12-5 | .
CASSFRLAGGADTQYF | TGTGCCAGCAGTTTTCGACTAGCGGGAGGGGCAGATACGCAGTATTTT | TRBJ2-3 | TRBD2 | TRBV7-8 | once
CASSLAGLSINEQFF | TGTGCCAGCAGCTTAGCGGGACTGTCGATAAATGAGCAGTTCTTC | TRBJ2-1 | . | TRBV11-2 | .
CASSSTDRDNEQFF | TGTGCCAGCAGCTCCACCGACAGGGACAATGAGCAGTTCTTC | TRBJ2-1 | TRBD1 | TRBV7-9 | .
CASSSYTDTQYF | TGTGCCAGCAGCTCTTACACAGATACGCAGTATTTT | TRBJ2-3 | . | TRBV7-2 | .
CASSLGYRDGYTF | TGTGCCAGCAGCTTAGGATACAGGGATGGCTACACCTTC | TRBJ1-2 | . | TRBV11-2 | .
CAWSVTGRGYQPQHF | TGTGCCTGGAGTGTAACCGGGCGGGGGTATCAGCCCCAGCATTTT | TRBJ1-5 | . | TRBV30 | once
CATKDRDTQYF | TGTGCCACCAAGGACAGAGATACGCAGTATTTT | TRBJ2-3 | . | TRBV30 | .
CSVERPTPTDTQYF | TGCAGCGTCGAGAGACCTACACCCACAGATACGCAGTATTTT | TRBJ2-3 | . | TRBV29-1 | .